These 16 T cell receptor beta chains were sequenced from one sample in a study of blood T cell repertoires in COVID-19. Repertoires were generated with immunoSEQ multiplex PCR, while TCRdb's copy carries only in-frame clones and drops some. The sample lists about 200,000 clones; 65% to 90% were seen once. Sequencing input: peripheral blood. These receptors were collected from a human donor in a cohort sampled during active COVID-19.

The chain is built from TRBV27 and TRBJ2-1, with TRBD2 matching over 8 bases. CDR3 length: 16 amino acids. Germline-derived CDR1 and CDR2 are MNHEY and SMNVEV (reference sequence). V gave up 2 bases and J gave up 4 bases; unmatched junction bases: 7. The CDR3 DNA reads as TGTGCCAGCAGTTTAAACCCAGCGGGAGCTTACAATGAGCAGTTCTTC. Translating it yields CASSLNPAGAYNEQFF.

In this sample, this clone turned up many times. This rearrangement joins TRBV5-1 to TRBJ2-2; TRBD1 matches 8 bases. V trimming: 1 base; J trimming: 2 bases; junction bases outside the gene matches: 4. This CDR3 is 16 amino acids long. Germline V gene lookup returns CDR1 SGHRS and CDR2 YFSETQ. The CDR3 DNA sequence: TGCGCCAGCAGCTTGACGGGACAGGCCAACACCGGGGAGCTGTTTTTT. This sequence encodes CASSLTGQANTGELFF.

The rearrangement uses TRBV6-6 and TRBJ2-1, with D possibly matching TRBD2 (6 bases). The V end was cut by 2 bases, the J end by 7 bases, with 18 bases between. The CDR3 is made up of 16 amino acids. The V gene's germline CDR1 is MNHNY and CDR2 SVGAGI (reference sequence). This CDR3 is CASSYRGAGSMNEQFF. CDR3 nucleotide sequence: TGTGCCAGCAGTTACAGAGGGGCGGGGTCGATGAATGAGCAGTTCTTC.

The V gene is TRBV7-2, the J gene TRBJ1-1; D gene ambiguous. This CDR3 is 15 amino acids long. The V end was cut by 5 bases, the J end by 0 bases, with 13 bases between. The germline CDR1 and CDR2 sequences are SGHTA and FQGNSA. The CDR3 is CASSPAAHLNTEAFF. The CDR3 DNA reads TGTGCCAGCAGCCCCGCCGCACATCTGAACACTGAAGCTTTCTTT.

The chain employs TRBV18 and TRBJ1-1, with TRBD1 identical over 8 bases. Germline loops: CDR1 KGHSH, CDR2 LQKENI. Trimming took 3 bases from V and 0 from J; bases not matched to a gene: 3. The CDR3 runs to 15 residues. The CDR3 here is CASSPGDRMNTEAFF. For the CDR3, the DNA is TGTGCCAGCTCACCGGGGGACAGGATGAACACTGAAGCTTTCTTT.

The J gene is TRBJ2-7, the V gene TRBV28, with TRBD2 identical over 12 bases. V was clipped by 6 bases and J by 4 bases; unmatched bases: 7. Germline-derived CDR1 and CDR2 are MDHEN and SYDVKM. The length of the CDR3 is 15 residues. This chain's CDR3 is CASRPQTSGRYEQYF. The CDR3 DNA is TGTGCCAGCAGACCCCAGACTAGCGGGAGATACGAGCAGTACTTC.

The chain uses TRBV19 and TRBJ2-1; 8 bases map to TRBD2. V shed 1 base, J shed 8 bases, and the junction held 16 bases outside the gene matches. Germline V lookup: CDR1 LNHDA, CDR2 SQIVND (reference sequence). The CDR3 consists of 18 residues. This chain's CDR3 is CASSIGLVAGSLRDEQFF. CDR3 DNA: TGTGCCAGTAGTATAGGGTTAGTAGCGGGAAGTTTAAGGGATGAGCAGTTCTTC.

The chain joins TRBV28 to TRBJ2-7; 9 nucleotides agree with TRBD1. Germline V gives CDR1 MDHEN, CDR2 SYDVKM. V gave up 4 bases and J gave up 1 base; unmatched junction bases: 11. This CDR3 comprises 17 residues. The CDR3 DNA reads as TGTGCCAGCAGTTCCCTCGGACAGGGGATCCCATCCTACGAGCAGTACTTC. Its translation is CASSSLGQGIPSYEQYF.

The V call is TRBV27, the J call TRBJ2-2, with D perhaps TRBD1 (6 bases). V lost 3 bases, J lost 4 bases, and 6 bases lay in between. Germline CDR1 reads MNHEY; CDR2 reads SMNVEV (reference sequence). The CDR3 has 13 residues. Written as DNA, the CDR3 is TGTGCCAGCAGTTTGGGGGCCACCGGGGAGCTGTTTTTT. Its translation: CASSLGATGELFF.

The chain uses TRBV12-3 or TRBV12-4 and TRBJ2-3, with D perhaps matching TRBD2 (5 bases). The CDR3 extends over 13 amino acids. Trimming left V 7 bases short and J 5 bases short, with 13 bases between. This chain's CDR3 is CASTLRTGDTQYF. In DNA form, the CDR3 reads TGTGCCAGCACCCTCCGGACTGGAGATACGCAGTATTTT.

The V gene is TRBV27, the J gene TRBJ2-4; D possibly corresponds to TRBD1 (5 bases). The CDR3 sequence is 14 residues long. The germline gives CDR1 MNHEY, CDR2 SMNVEV (reference sequence). V lost 3 bases to trimming and J lost 6 bases, with 12 bases between them. This CDR3 reads CASSFGASGNIQYF. In DNA form, the CDR3 reads TGTGCCAGCAGTTTTGGGGCATCCGGAAACATTCAGTACTTC.

The chain carries TRBV1 and TRBJ2-2; the tabulated D call, TRBD2, remains unverified against the DNA. TRBV1 is reported as a pseudogene. The CDR3 sequence is 17 residues long. For the CDR3, the DNA is TGCACCAGCAGCCAGCTGGGACTAGCGAATAACACCGGGGAGCTGTTTTTT. Its translation: CTSSQLGLANNTGELFF.

V gene TRBV9 combines with J gene TRBJ2-1; no clear D. There are 11 residues in the CDR3. CDR1 and CDR2 (germline): SGDLS, YYNGEE. Trimming took off 4 bases at V and 9 bases at J, with 8 bases between the two ends. Here the CDR3 reads CASSLGSEQFF. CDR3 nucleotide sequence: TGTGCCAGCAGCCTCGGTAGTGAGCAGTTCTTC.

The J gene is TRBJ2-1, the V gene TRBV27; 10 nucleotides match TRBD2. From germline, CDR1 is MNHEY and CDR2 SMNVEV (reference sequence). V lost 6 bases, J lost 2 bases, and 7 bases stayed unmatched. The CDR3 is made up of 16 amino acids. CDR3 protein: CASSYTGTSAYNEQFF. The CDR3 DNA reads TGTGCCAGCAGCTACACCGGGACTAGCGCCTACAATGAGCAGTTCTTC.

The rearrangement uses TRBV28 and TRBJ2-1; TRBD2 matches 8 bases. The germline gives CDR1 MDHEN, CDR2 SYDVKM. V lost 5 bases and J lost 2; bases outside the gene matches: 5. CDR3 length: 15 residues. Written as DNA, the CDR3 is TGTGCCAGCAGTCGAGCGGGAGAGGCCTACAATGAGCAGTTCTTC. Its protein product is CASSRAGEAYNEQFF.

J is TRBJ2-7 and V is TRBV7-8; 10 bases line up with TRBD1. Germline assignment: CDR1 SGHVS and CDR2 FQNEAQ. With 4 bases clipped from V and 7 bases from J, the junction kept 13 bases outside the gene matches. CDR3 length equals 16 residues. DNA for the CDR3: TGTGCCAGCAGCTGGCCGCAGCGACAGGGGGCGGGGGAGCAGTACTTC. Translated: CASSWPQRQGAGEQYF.